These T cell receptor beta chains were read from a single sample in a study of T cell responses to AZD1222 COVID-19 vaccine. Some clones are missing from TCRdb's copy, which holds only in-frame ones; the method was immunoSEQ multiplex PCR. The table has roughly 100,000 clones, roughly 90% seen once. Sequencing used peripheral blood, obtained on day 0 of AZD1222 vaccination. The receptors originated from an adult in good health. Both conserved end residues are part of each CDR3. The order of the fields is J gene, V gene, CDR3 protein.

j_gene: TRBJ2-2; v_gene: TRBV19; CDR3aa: CASSGDRTGELFF
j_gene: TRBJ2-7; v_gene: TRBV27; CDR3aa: CASSWGGSAYEQYF
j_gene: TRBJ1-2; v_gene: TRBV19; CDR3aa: CASSIDRNYGYTF
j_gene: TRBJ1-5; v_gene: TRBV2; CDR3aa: CASSDIDSNQPQHF
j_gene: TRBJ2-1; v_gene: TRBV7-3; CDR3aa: CASSFSGGTDEQFF
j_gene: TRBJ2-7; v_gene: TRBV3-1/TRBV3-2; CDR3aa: CASSQGVWSGGRSYEQYF
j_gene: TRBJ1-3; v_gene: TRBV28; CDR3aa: CASRKGDYGNTIYF
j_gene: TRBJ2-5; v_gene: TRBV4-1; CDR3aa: CASSQPGRNDQETQYF
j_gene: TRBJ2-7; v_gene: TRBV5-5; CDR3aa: CASSLPTGLGVEPEQYF
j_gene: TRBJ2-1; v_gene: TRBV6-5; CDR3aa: CASSYGTSGSLDEQFF
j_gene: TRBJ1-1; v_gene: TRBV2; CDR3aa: CASSEDRYTEAFF
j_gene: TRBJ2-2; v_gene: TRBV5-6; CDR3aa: CASSLILNTGELFF
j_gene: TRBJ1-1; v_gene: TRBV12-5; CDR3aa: CASARQGGTEAFF
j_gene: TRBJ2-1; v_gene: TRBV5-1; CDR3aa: CASSLELAGAHNEQFF
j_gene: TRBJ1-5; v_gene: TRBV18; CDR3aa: CASSGGTSNQPQHF
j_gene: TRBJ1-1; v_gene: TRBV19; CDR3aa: CASIPAGKVTEAFF
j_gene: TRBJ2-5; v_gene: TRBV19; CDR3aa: CASGRTQETQYF
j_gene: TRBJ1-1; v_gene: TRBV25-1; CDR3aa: CASSELRTGNTEAFF
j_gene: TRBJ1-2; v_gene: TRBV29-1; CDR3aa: CSVVRGDESGYTF
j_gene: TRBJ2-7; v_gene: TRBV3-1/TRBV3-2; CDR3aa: CASSPFAGDSYEQYF
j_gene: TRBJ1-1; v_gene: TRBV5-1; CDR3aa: CASSLASGDNTEAFF
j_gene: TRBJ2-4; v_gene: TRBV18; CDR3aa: CASSPGGTTKNIQYF
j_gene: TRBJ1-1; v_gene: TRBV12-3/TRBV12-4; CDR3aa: CASSYRDGGEAFF
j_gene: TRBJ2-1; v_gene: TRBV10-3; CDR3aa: CAISGLAGGDNEQFF
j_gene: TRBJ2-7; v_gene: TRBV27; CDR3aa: CVIGQGYEQYF
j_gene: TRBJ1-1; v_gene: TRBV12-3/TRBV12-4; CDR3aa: CASSFGPGTEAFF
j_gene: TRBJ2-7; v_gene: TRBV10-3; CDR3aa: CAISGQGTDEQYF
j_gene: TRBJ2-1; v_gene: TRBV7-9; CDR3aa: CASSLGTPAFF
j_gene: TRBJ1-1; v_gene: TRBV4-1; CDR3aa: CASSIRTGGLTEAFF
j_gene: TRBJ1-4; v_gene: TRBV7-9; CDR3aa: CASSSRGALGEKLFF
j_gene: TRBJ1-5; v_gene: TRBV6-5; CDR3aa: CASSQRDSNQPQHF
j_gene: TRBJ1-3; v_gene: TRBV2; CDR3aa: CASRERDRGENTIYF
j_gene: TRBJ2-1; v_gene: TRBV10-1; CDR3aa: CASSTRRDRGKNEQFF
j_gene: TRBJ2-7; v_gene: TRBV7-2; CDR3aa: CASSLGLAETYEQYF
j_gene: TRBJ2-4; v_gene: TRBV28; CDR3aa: CASRGALGSIQYF
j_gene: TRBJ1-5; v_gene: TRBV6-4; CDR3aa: CASVWGRNQPQHF
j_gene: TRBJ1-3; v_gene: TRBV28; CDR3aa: CASSFGAGNTIYF
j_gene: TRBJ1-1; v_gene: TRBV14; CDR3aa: CASSPTRQGVLRNTEAFF
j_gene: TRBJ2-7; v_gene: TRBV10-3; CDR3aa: CAISESDTNEQYF
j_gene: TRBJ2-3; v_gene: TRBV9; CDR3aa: CASSSSPAGSTDTQYF
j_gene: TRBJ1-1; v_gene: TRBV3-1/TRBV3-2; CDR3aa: CASSPRGGGFLDTEAFF
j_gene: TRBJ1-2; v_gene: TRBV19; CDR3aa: CASRDSDRGDGYTF